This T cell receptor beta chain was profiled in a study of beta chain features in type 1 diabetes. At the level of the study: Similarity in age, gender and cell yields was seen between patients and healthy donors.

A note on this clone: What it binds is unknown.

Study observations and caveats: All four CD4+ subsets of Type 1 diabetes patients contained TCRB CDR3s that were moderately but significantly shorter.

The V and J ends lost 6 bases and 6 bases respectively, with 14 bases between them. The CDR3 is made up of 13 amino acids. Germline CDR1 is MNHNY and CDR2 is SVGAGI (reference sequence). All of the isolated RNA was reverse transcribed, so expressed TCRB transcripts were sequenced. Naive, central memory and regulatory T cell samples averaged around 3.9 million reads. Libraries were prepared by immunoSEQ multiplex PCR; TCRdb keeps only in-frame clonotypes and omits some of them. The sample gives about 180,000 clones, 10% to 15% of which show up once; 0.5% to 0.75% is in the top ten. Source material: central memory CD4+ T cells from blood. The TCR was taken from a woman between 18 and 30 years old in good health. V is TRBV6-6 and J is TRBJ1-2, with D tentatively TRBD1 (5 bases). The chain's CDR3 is CASSLGVRNGYTF. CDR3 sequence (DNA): TGTGCCAGCAGCCTAGGGGTGCGGAATGGCTACACCTTC.